One sample yielded the 19 T cell receptor beta chains listed below, sequenced in a study of CD8+ T cells in alopecia areata. cDNA reverse transcribed from extracted RNA served as the sequencing template. TCRdb's copy holds only in-frame clones and misses some; the assay was immunoSEQ multiplex PCR. The sample includes more than 95,000 clones, roughly 41% seen only once; the top ten take roughly 1.3%. Specimen: CD4+ T cells sorted from blood. Receptor source: a human donor with alopecia areata.

The rearrangement links TRBV28 to TRBJ2-1; 9 nucleotides align to TRBD1. This CDR3 has 12 amino acids. Germline V gene data show CDR1 as MDHEN and CDR2 as SYDVKM. V lost 4 bases to trimming and J lost 14 bases; unmatched junction nucleotides: 6. The CDR3 region is CASSSGQGVKFF. The CDR3 DNA reads TGTGCCAGCAGTTCGGGACAGGGAGTTAAGTTCTTC.

This clone was seen a single time. The chain's CDR3 is CAWSVQKRDYEQYF. The DNA for the CDR3 is TGTGCCTGGAGTGTACAAAAGCGGGACTACGAGCAGTACTTC. The chain employs TRBV30 and TRBJ2-7; 7 bases are a match to TRBD2. The CDR3 has 14 amino acids. After removal of 0 bases from V and 3 bases from J, the junction contained 5 bases not matched to a gene. From germline, CDR1 is GTSNPN and CDR2 SVGIG (reference sequence).

Only a few counts were recorded for this clone. The chain recombines TRBV7-2 with TRBJ1-5, with TRBD1 as a possible D gene (6 bases). The germline gives CDR1 SGHTA, CDR2 FQGNSA. V was cut by 4 bases and J by 1 base, with 8 bases left in between. CDR3 size: 14 residues. The chain's CDR3 is CASSSRGSNQPQHF. The CDR3 region has the DNA TGTGCCAGCAGCTCGAGGGGGAGCAATCAGCCCCAGCATTTT.

The J gene is TRBJ1-1, the V gene TRBV5-4; D may be TRBD1 (5 bases). Germline CDR1 is SGHNT and CDR2 is YYREEE (reference sequence). The CDR3 has 13 residues. The V gene lost 4 bases and the J gene lost 9 bases, with 16 bases spanning the gap. CDR3 residues: CASSLHGTAKAFF. The CDR3 region has the DNA TGTGCCAGCAGCCTGCATGGGACGGCTAAAGCTTTCTTT.

The V and J genes are TRBV30 and TRBJ2-3; tentative D call: TRBD2 (5 bases). The V gene lost 0 bases and the J gene lost 2 bases, with 15 bases spanning the gap. The germline gives CDR1 GTSNPN, CDR2 SVGIG (reference sequence). The CDR3 length is 16 residues. The CDR3, as DNA: TGTGCCTGGAGTGTACTCGAAAGCGGATACACAGATACGCAGTATTTT. Residues: CAWSVLESGYTDTQYF.

This clone was seen more than once but under ten times. The V gene is TRBV19, the J gene TRBJ1-6; D gene unclear. V lost 7 bases and J lost 14, with 12 bases in between. This CDR3 comprises 11 residues. Germline assignment: CDR1 LNHDA and CDR2 SQIVND (reference sequence). The CDR3 sequence: CASTGQQSLHF. The CDR3 DNA is TGTGCCAGTACCGGCCAGCAGTCCCTCCACTTT.

This clone appeared a few times. The CDR3 coding sequence is TGTGCCAGCAGTTTATCGGGGAGCGGCGAGCAGTACTTC. It translates to CASSLSGSGEQYF. The J gene is TRBJ2-7, the V gene TRBV27; maybe TRBD2 (5 bases). The V gene lost 0 bases and the J gene lost 6 bases, with 9 bases spanning the gap. CDR1 and CDR2 from the germline V gene are MNHEY and SMNVEV (reference sequence). The CDR3 loop spans 13 amino acids.

The chain couples TRBV20-1 to TRBJ2-7; TRBD1 is a possible D gene (5 bases). V lost 1 base and J 12 bases, leaving 13 bases between the germline ends. Germline V gene data show CDR1 as DFQATT and CDR2 as SNEGSKA (reference sequence). The CDR3 is 11 residues long. In DNA form, the CDR3 reads TGCAGTGCTAGAGCCTCAGGGTGGGGGTACTTC. Amino acids: CSARASGWGYF.

This clone came up a few times. The chain is built from TRBV5-1 and TRBJ2-2; a weak D match, TRBD1 (5 bases). This CDR3 comprises 12 residues. V was cut by 10 bases and J by 7 bases, with 14 bases left in between. CDR1 SGHRS and CDR2 YFSETQ come from the germline V gene. The CDR3: CADRREGGELFF. CDR3 nucleotide sequence: TGCGCCGACCGCAGGGAAGGCGGGGAGCTGTTTTTT. Complete variable domain (other parts from reference TRBV5-1 and TRBJ2-2): KAGVTQTPRYLIKTRGQQVTLSCSPISGHRSVSWYQQTPGQGLQFLFEYFSETQRNKGNFPGRFSGRQFSNSRSEMNVSTLELGDSALYLCADRREGGELFFGEGSRLTVL.

This chain links TRBV20-1 with TRBJ1-1; D not certain. Germline V CDR1 and CDR2: DFQATT, SNEGSKA (reference sequence). V lost 0 bases and J lost 8, with 7 bases in between. This CDR3 has 11 amino acids. The CDR3: CSARDTPEAFF. The CDR3 coding sequence is TGCAGTGCTAGAGATACACCCGAAGCTTTCTTT.

There are a few counts of this clone. The chain couples TRBV4-1 to TRBJ1-1; D remains unclear. V lost 4 bases, J lost 0 bases, and 6 bases lay in between. The CDR3 runs to 13 residues. CDR1 is MGHRA and CDR2 is YSYEKL in the germline V gene. The DNA of the CDR3 is TGCGCCAGCAGCCCAAGGTTGAACACTGAAGCTTTCTTT. This gives the protein CASSPRLNTEAFF.

This chain joins TRBV5-1 and TRBJ1-2, with a tentative D call TRBD1 (6 bases). The V gene's germline CDR1 is SGHRS and CDR2 YFSETQ. Trimming left V 4 bases short and J 4 bases short, with 17 bases between. This CDR3 has 15 amino acids. The DNA for the CDR3 is TGCGCCAGCAGCGCGCTACGGGACATCGGCTATGGCTACACCTTC. Its translation is CASSALRDIGYGYTF.

The rearrangement joins TRBV5-1 to TRBJ2-2; the match to TRBD2 covers 9 bases. The J segment lost 3 bases and the V segment lost 2 bases, leaving 5 bases of the junction unmatched. Germline lookup yields CDR1 SGHRS and CDR2 YFSETQ. The CDR3 covers 16 residues. The CDR3: CASSFSGSGDTGELFF. CDR3 coding DNA: TGCGCCAGCAGCTTTAGCGGGAGTGGCGACACCGGGGAGCTGTTTTTT.

The chain joins TRBV30 to TRBJ2-3; 8 bases match TRBD1. CDR1 GTSNPN and CDR2 SVGIG come from the germline V gene (reference sequence). J was trimmed by 6 bases and V by 3 bases; bases with no gene match: 8. The CDR3 sequence is 14 residues long. The CDR3 bases are TGTGCCTGGAGAATACAGGGGGTCTTTGATACGCAGTATTTT. It is translated as CAWRIQGVFDTQYF. The full variable domain, its missing parts supplied by reference TRBV30 and TRBJ2-3, is SQTIHQWPATLVQPVGSPLSLECTVEGTSNPNLYWYRQAAGRGLQLLFYSVGIGQISSEVPQNLSASRPQDRQFILSSKKLLLSDSGFYLCAWRIQGVFDTQYFGPGTRLTVL.

This clone was recorded a few times. The chain links TRBV18 to TRBJ1-5, with TRBD1 as a possible D gene (5 bases). V lost 6 bases, J lost 4 bases, and 13 bases lay in between. This CDR3 contains 14 residues. Germline V gene lookup returns CDR1 KGHSH and CDR2 LQKENI. CDR3 DNA: TGTGCCAGCTCCCCCGCAGGGCGGAATCAGCCCCAGCATTTT. Translating it yields CASSPAGRNQPQHF.

The rearrangement joins TRBV5-1 to TRBJ2-2; TRBD2 agrees at 7 bases. The length of the CDR3 is 15 residues. J gave up 5 bases and V 2 bases, and 6 bases lay outside the gene matches. Per the germline V gene, CDR1 is SGHRS and CDR2 is YFSETQ. CDR3 bases: TGCGCCAGCAGCTTCGGCGGGAGCGGGACCGGGGAGCTGTTTTTT. Amino acids: CASSFGGSGTGELFF. Using reference TRBV5-1 and TRBJ2-2 for the parts outside the CDR3, the full variable domain is KAGVTQTPRYLIKTRGQQVTLSCSPISGHRSVSWYQQTPGQGLQFLFEYFSETQRNKGNFPGRFSGRQFSNSRSEMNVSTLELGDSALYLCASSFGGSGTGELFFGEGSRLTVL.

The chain links TRBV6-5 to TRBJ2-2; D is uncertain. Germline loops: CDR1 MNHEY, CDR2 SVGAGI. The germline V and J ends were trimmed by 6 bases and 5 bases, with 10 bases remaining between them. The CDR3 totals 13 residues. The CDR3 bases are TGTGCCAGCAGGCCTTCGCGAACCGGGGAGCTGTTTTTT. Translated, it gives CASRPSRTGELFF.

The J gene is TRBJ2-5, the V gene TRBV5-4, with a possible D match to TRBD2 (7 bases). V was trimmed by 2 bases and J by 5 bases, leaving 16 bases between them. The CDR3 spans 15 residues. Germline V lookup: CDR1 SGHNT, CDR2 YYREEE (reference sequence). CDR3 protein: CASSFFGRRGETQYF. DNA of the CDR3: TGTGCCAGCAGCTTTTTCGGGAGGAGGGGGGAGACCCAGTACTTC. The variable domain in full, completed from reference TRBV5-4 and TRBJ2-5, reads ETGVTQSPTHLIKTRGQQVTLRCSSQSGHNTVSWYQQALGQGPQFIFQYYREEENGRGNFPPRFSGLQFPNYSSELNVNALELDDSALYLCASSFFGRRGETQYFGPGTRLLVL.

V and J are TRBV4-2 and TRBJ2-6; the D gene could be TRBD1 or TRBD2 (5 bases each). CDR3 size: 19 residues. Trimming pared 0 bases from V and 0 bases from J, leaving 15 bases between. Germline V gene sequence: CDR1 LGHNA, CDR2 YNFKEQ. The CDR3 sequence is CASSQDNSRGYSGANVLTF. CDR3 DNA: TGTGCCAGCAGCCAAGACAATTCGAGGGGCTACTCTGGGGCCAACGTCCTGACTTTC.